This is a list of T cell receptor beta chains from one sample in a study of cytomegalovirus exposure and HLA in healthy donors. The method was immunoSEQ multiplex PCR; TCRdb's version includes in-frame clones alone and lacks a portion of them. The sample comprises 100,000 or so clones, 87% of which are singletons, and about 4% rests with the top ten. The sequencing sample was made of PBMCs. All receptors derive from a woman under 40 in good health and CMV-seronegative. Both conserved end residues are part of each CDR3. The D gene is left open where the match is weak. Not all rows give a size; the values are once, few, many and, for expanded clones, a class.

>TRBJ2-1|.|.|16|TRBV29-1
CSVEDVSPQVHNEQFF
TGCAGCGTTGAAGATGTTTCCCCACAGGTACACAATGAGCAGTTCTTC
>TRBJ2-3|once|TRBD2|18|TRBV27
CASALGLAGGSSTDTQYF
TGTGCCAGCGCCTTAGGGCTAGCGGGGGGGTCGAGCACAGATACGCAGTATTTT
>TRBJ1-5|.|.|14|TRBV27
CASSLGGHGQPQHF
TGTGCCAGCAGTTTAGGTGGGCATGGTCAGCCCCAGCATTTT
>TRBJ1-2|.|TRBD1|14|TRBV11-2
CASSLKQGALGYTF
TGTGCCAGCAGCTTAAAACAGGGGGCTCTGGGCTACACCTTC
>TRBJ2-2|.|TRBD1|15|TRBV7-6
CASRNIRGPVGELFF
TGTGCCAGCAGGAACATCAGGGGGCCTGTCGGGGAGCTGTTTTTT
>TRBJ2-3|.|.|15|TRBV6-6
CASSHGGIPEGTQYF
TGTGCCAGCAGCCACGGTGGAATCCCGGAGGGTACGCAGTATTTT
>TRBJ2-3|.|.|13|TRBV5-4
CASSLAYGDPQYF
TGTGCCAGCAGCTTGGCTTACGGGGATCCGCAGTATTTT
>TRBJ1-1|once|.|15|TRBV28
CASPRGPGGNTEAFF
TGTGCCAGCCCCCGGGGCCCGGGGGGGAACACTGAAGCTTTCTTT
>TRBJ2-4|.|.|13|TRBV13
CASSLVSENIQYF
TGTGCCAGCAGTCTAGTTTCTGAAAACATTCAGTACTTC
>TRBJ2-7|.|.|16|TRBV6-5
CASSYSTGDLAYEQYF
TGTGCCAGCAGTTACTCGACGGGAGACCTTGCCTACGAGCAGTACTTC
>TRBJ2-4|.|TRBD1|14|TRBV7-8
CASSYRGFKNIQYF
TGTGCCAGCAGCTACAGGGGGTTCAAAAACATTCAGTACTTC
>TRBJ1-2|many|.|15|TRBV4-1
CASSPTGRPENGYTF
TGCGCCAGCAGCCCTACTGGCAGGCCCGAGAATGGCTACACCTTC
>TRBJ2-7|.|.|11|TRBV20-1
CSAGRSVEQYF
TGCAGTGCTGGGAGGTCGGTCGAGCAGTACTTC
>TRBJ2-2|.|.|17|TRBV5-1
CASSLSGRATNTGELFF
TGCGCCAGCAGCTTGAGTGGCAGGGCAACGAACACCGGGGAGCTGTTTTTT
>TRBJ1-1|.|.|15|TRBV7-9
CASSSDWTVVIEAFF
TGTGCCAGCAGCTCCGATTGGACAGTCGTAATTGAAGCTTTCTTT
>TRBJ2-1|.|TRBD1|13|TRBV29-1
CSVGTGGYNEQFF
TGCAGCGTTGGGACAGGGGGCTACAATGAGCAGTTCTTC
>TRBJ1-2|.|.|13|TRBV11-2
CASSRQSNYGYTF
TGTGCCAGCAGCCGACAGTCTAACTATGGCTACACCTTC
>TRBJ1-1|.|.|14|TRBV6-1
CASSGQTSNTEAFF
TGTGCCAGCAGCGGACAGACGTCGAACACTGAAGCTTTCTTT
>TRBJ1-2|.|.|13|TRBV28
CATRPPPVWGYTF
TGTGCCACCAGACCGCCACCGGTGTGGGGCTACACCTTC
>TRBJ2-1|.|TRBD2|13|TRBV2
CASHPGGYNEQFF
TGTGCCAGCCACCCCGGGGGGTACAATGAGCAGTTCTTC
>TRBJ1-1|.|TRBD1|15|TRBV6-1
CASRGQGGRNTEAFF
TGTGCCAGCAGGGGACAGGGAGGGAGGAACACTGAAGCTTTCTTT
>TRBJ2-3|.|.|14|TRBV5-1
CASSPTGYTDTQYF
TGCGCCAGCAGCCCGACAGGCTACACAGATACGCAGTATTTT
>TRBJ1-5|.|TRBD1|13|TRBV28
CATLDRGNQPQHF
TGTGCCACCTTGGACAGGGGAAATCAGCCCCAGCATTTT
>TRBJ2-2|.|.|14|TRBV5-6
CASTRTANTGELFF
TGTGCCAGCACCCGGACAGCGAACACCGGGGAGCTGTTTTTT
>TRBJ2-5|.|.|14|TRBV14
CASSMQRYRETQYF
TGTGCCAGCAGCATGCAGCGGTACCGGGAGACCCAGTACTTC
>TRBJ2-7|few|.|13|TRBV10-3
CAISAKQNYEQYF
TGTGCCATCAGTGCGAAACAGAACTACGAGCAGTACTTC
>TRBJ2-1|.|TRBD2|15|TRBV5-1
CASSGAGLSYNEQFF
TGCGCCAGCAGCGGAGCGGGACTCTCCTACAATGAGCAGTTCTTC
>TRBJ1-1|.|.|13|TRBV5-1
CASSKQGNTEAFF
TGCGCCAGCAGCAAACAGGGTAACACTGAAGCTTTCTTT
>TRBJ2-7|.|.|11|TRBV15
CAPGEAYEQYF
TGTGCACCGGGGGAGGCCTACGAGCAGTACTTC
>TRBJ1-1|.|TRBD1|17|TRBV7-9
CASSYPTQRGPNTEAFF
TGTGCCAGCAGCTATCCCACCCAGAGGGGGCCGAACACTGAAGCTTTCTTT
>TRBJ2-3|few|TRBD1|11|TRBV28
CASSDRGTQYF
TGTGCCAGCAGTGACAGGGGTACGCAGTATTTT
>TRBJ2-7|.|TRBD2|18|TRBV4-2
CASSQDPLSGARQIEQYF
TGTGCCAGCAGCCAAGATCCCCTTAGCGGGGCCCGCCAAATCGAGCAGTACTTC
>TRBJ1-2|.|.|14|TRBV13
CASSPPSGQHGYTF
TGTGCCAGCAGCCCCCCGTCTGGGCAACATGGCTACACCTTC